The source of this T cell receptor beta chain is a study of blood T cell repertoires in COVID-19. Sequencing was performed with immunoSEQ multiplex PCR; in TCRdb, only in-frame clones are kept and a portion is missing. Found here are roughly 100,000 clones, about 87% of them singletons; the top ten hold around 3%. This clonotype originated in a man aged 45 to 65 with active or convalescent COVID-19. The sequenced sample was peripheral blood.

The CDR3 region is CASSLGDPGLVGTDTQYF. CDR3 coding DNA: TGCGCCAGCAGCCTGGGGGACCCGGGACTAGTAGGGACAGATACGCAGTATTTT. The chain has TRBV5-1 and TRBJ2-3, with 8 nucleotides matching TRBD2. Per germline, CDR1 SGHRS and CDR2 YFSETQ. The junction had 16 bases not matched to a gene; V was cut back by 4 bases and J by 3 bases. The CDR3 contains 18 residues.